The 29 T cell receptor beta chains in this list originate from one sample, sequenced in a study of T cells in Graves' hyperthyroidism and ophthalmopathy. RNA transcripts provided the source from which TCR beta CDR3 regions were amplified. The HTBI set primed first-round TCR CDR3 RT-PCR. TCRdb processed the multiplex PCR reads anew with MiXCR; each CDR3 protein has one entry. In the table there are almost 250,000 distinct CDR3 sequences, more than 20% of which are singletons. The sample taken for sequencing was blood. These TCRs come from a woman in her 40s with Graves' ophthalmopathy.

This clonotype was observed many times. The chain has TRBV27 and TRBJ2-2, with TRBD1 identical over 9 bases. This CDR3 spans 15 amino acids. Germline V gene data show CDR1 as MNHEY and CDR2 as SMNVEV (reference sequence). V shed 4 bases, J shed 4 bases, and the junction held 4 bases outside the gene matches. This chain's CDR3 is CASSSGTGITGELFF. DNA for the CDR3: TGTGCCAGCAGTTCCGGGACAGGGATCACCGGGGAGCTGTTTTTT.

With respect to this clonotype: Sequence at one end of the junction differs from germline and may be a read error. V gene TRBV28 combines with J gene TRBJ1-1; D is ambiguous. From germline, CDR1 is MDHEN and CDR2 SYDVKM. The CDR3 totals 13 residues. The DNA of the CDR3 is TGTGCCACCAGTGATTCCGGACGAAGTGAAGCTTTCTTT. Protein sequence: CATSDSGRSEAFF.

The V and J genes are TRBV28 and TRBJ2-5, with 13 nucleotides matching TRBD2. This CDR3 has 14 amino acids. The J segment lost 7 bases and the V segment lost 5 bases, leaving 4 bases of the junction unmatched. The V gene's germline CDR1 is MDHEN and CDR2 SYDVKM. Written as DNA, the CDR3 is TGTGCCAGCAGTAGACTAGCGGGAGGTGTGACCCAGTACTTC. It specifies CASSRLAGGVTQYF. Using reference TRBV28 and TRBJ2-5 for the parts outside the CDR3, the full variable domain is DVKVTQSSRYLVKRTGEKVFLECVQDMDHENMFWYRQDPGLGLRLIYFSYDVKMKEKGDIPEGYSVSREKKERFSLILESASTNQTSMYLCASSRLAGGVTQYFGPGTRLLVL.

There are a few counts of this clonotype. The chain is built from TRBV18 and TRBJ1-2; 7 bases align to TRBD1. Germline CDR1 is KGHSH and CDR2 is LQKENI. Germline trimming cut 4 bases from V and 6 bases from J; bases unmatched to any gene: 5. The CDR3 extends over 13 amino acids. The CDR3 coding sequence is TGTGCCAGCTCACGAACAGGGGAAAATGGCTACACCTTC. Translating gives CASSRTGENGYTF. The variable domain in full, completed from reference TRBV18 and TRBJ1-2, reads NAGVMQNPRHLVRRRGQEARLRCSPMKGHSHVYWYRQLPEEGLKFMVYLQKENIIDESGMPKERFSAEFPKEGPSILRIQQVVRGDSAAYFCASSRTGENGYTFGSGTRLTVV.

This clonotype was detected many times. The V and J genes are TRBV2 and TRBJ2-7; D might be TRBD2 (5 bases). V lost 1 base, J lost 3 bases, and 10 bases lay in between. Germline assignment: CDR1 SNHLY and CDR2 FYNNEI. The CDR3 spans 14 residues. CDR3 sequence reads: CASSEGTPIYEQYF. In DNA, the CDR3 is TGTGCCAGCAGTGAAGGGACTCCGATCTACGAGCAGTACTTC.

This clonotype has a count of ten or more. This chain uses TRBV30 with TRBJ2-7; no firm D call. This CDR3 is built from 12 residues. Germline CDR1 and CDR2: GTSNPN and SVGIG (reference sequence). Trimming stripped 2 bases from V and 2 bases from J, with 7 bases between. CDR3 sequence (DNA): TGTGCCTGGAGTTTTACCGCCTACGAGCAGTACTTC. Protein: CAWSFTAYEQYF.

There are a few counts of this clonotype. The CDR3 is CASSRGDRTPSYEQYF. CDR3 sequence (DNA): TGTGCCAGCTCACGGGGGGACAGAACCCCCTCCTACGAGCAGTACTTC. V is TRBV18 and J is TRBJ2-7; weak D call: TRBD1 (7 bases). Germline CDR1 KGHSH, CDR2 LQKENI. This CDR3 has 16 residues. V was clipped by 4 bases and J by 0 bases, with 16 bases between them.

This clonotype appeared a few times. V and J are TRBV7-2 and TRBJ2-7, with 12 bases aligning to TRBD1. The CDR3 covers 14 residues. The trim removed 8 bases at V and 4 bases at J, leaving 6 bases unmatched. CDR1 is SGHTA and CDR2 is FQGNSA in the germline V gene. In DNA, the CDR3 is TGTGCCAGCCGCTCGGGACAGGGGGCGTACGAGCAGTACTTC. The encoded protein is CASRSGQGAYEQYF.

The chain has TRBV28 and TRBJ2-1, with D possibly matching TRBD2 (6 bases). Per germline, CDR1 MDHEN and CDR2 SYDVKM. The CDR3 spans 14 residues. V was cut by 6 bases and J by 7 bases, with 16 bases left in between. The chain's CDR3 is CASSSGEVRNEQFF. The CDR3 nucleotides are TGTGCCAGCAGCTCCGGGGAGGTAAGGAATGAGCAGTTCTTC.

This clonotype came up many times. CDR3 sequence (DNA): TGCGCCAGCAGCCCCGGACAACGACAAGAGACCCAGTACTTC. The encoded protein is CASSPGQRQETQYF. This chain joins TRBV5-1 and TRBJ2-5; D is perhaps TRBD1 (5 bases). The V gene's germline CDR1 is SGHRS and CDR2 YFSETQ. Trimming cost V 4 bases and J 2 bases, with 12 bases left between them. This CDR3 has 14 residues.

This clonotype was seen ten or more times. The V call is TRBV6-5, the J call TRBJ2-1; D is perhaps TRBD2 (6 bases). The V and J ends lost 2 bases and 6 bases respectively, with 20 bases between them. The CDR3 sequence is 17 residues long. Germline CDR1 is MNHEY and CDR2 is SVGAGI. The CDR3 spells CASSYGGGTGWVNEQFF. CDR3 bases: TGTGCCAGCAGTTACGGGGGAGGTACTGGGTGGGTCAATGAGCAGTTCTTC.

V usage is TRBV29-1 and J usage is TRBJ2-2, with D hard to call. Germline V gene lookup returns CDR1 SQVTM and CDR2 ANQGSEA. V gave up 4 bases and J gave up 2 bases, with 8 bases separating them. The CDR3 extends over 13 amino acids. CDR3 loop: CSVGPVNTGELFF. The CDR3 coding sequence is TGCAGCGTTGGGCCTGTTAACACCGGGGAGCTGTTTTTT.

CDR3 region: CASSLVFNYGYTF. In nucleotides, the CDR3 is TGTGCCAGCAGTTTAGTCTTTAACTATGGCTACACCTTC. The J gene is TRBJ1-2, the V gene TRBV12-3 or TRBV12-4; the D is unclear. V was trimmed by 1 base and J by 1 base, leaving 4 bases between them. This CDR3 is built from 13 residues.

The sample holds many counts of this clonotype. The chain employs TRBV6-5 and TRBJ2-7, with 7 nucleotides matching TRBD1. The trim removed 0 bases at V and 1 base at J, leaving 3 bases unmatched. Germline loops: CDR1 MNHEY, CDR2 SVGAGI. This CDR3 is 15 amino acids long. CDR3 sequence: CASSYSARGSYEQYF. Written as DNA, the CDR3 is TGTGCCAGCAGTTACTCGGCCAGGGGGTCCTACGAGCAGTACTTC.

This clonotype was picked up many times. CDR3 in DNA: TGTGCCATCCAGAGGGAAATAGCGGCCAACGAGCAGTACTTC. Translation gives CAIQREIAANEQYF. V is TRBV10-3 and J is TRBJ2-7, with D possibly matching TRBD2 (6 bases). In germline, CDR1 is ENHRY, CDR2 SYGVKD. The ends were cut back, 8 bases at V and 5 bases at J, with 19 bases in the middle. The CDR3 is 14 residues long.

Ten or more counts support this clonotype. The V and J genes are TRBV28 and TRBJ2-7, with a possible D match to TRBD2 (5 bases). The CDR3 consists of 12 residues. From germline, CDR1 is MDHEN and CDR2 SYDVKM. Trimming shortened V by 3 bases and J by 5 bases, and 8 bases separated the two germline ends. CDR3 sequence: CASSFPRDEQYF. CDR3 nucleotide sequence: TGTGCCAGCAGTTTCCCGCGGGACGAGCAGTACTTC.

This clonotype was recorded at least ten times. This chain uses TRBV5-1 with TRBJ2-5; 7 nucleotides agree with TRBD2. Trimming at V came to 1 base and at J to 4 bases, leaving 4 bases not matched to a gene. Germline V gene sequence: CDR1 SGHRS, CDR2 YFSETQ. The CDR3 length is 14 residues. CDR3 region: CASSLTSDRETQYF. The CDR3 bases are TGCGCCAGCAGCTTGACTAGCGATAGAGAGACCCAGTACTTC.

The chain recombines TRBV15 with TRBJ2-5, with D possibly TRBD1 on 6 matching bases. CDR3 length equals 14 residues. Germline V CDR1 and CDR2: LNHNV, YYDKDF (reference sequence). The V and J ends lost 0 bases and 5 bases respectively, with 10 bases between them. CDR3 DNA: TGTGCCACCAGCAGAGATCACAGGGTCGAGACCCAGTACTTC. Encoded protein: CATSRDHRVETQYF.

This clonotype was seen at least ten times. The V and J genes are TRBV6-5 and TRBJ2-5; D may be TRBD2 (6 bases). Looked up from germline, CDR1 is MNHEY and CDR2 is SVGAGI. The length of the CDR3 is 15 residues. V lost 0 bases and J 2 bases, leaving 10 bases between the germline ends. The CDR3 DNA is TGTGCCAGCAGTTACTCGGCGGGGCGACAAGAGACCCAGTACTTC. Translating gives CASSYSAGRQETQYF.

The table lists this clonotype with many counts. V gene TRBV7-9 combines with J gene TRBJ2-7, with D uncertain. CDR3 length equals 15 residues. V lost 1 base to trimming and J lost 0 bases, with 10 bases between them. CDR1 is SEHNR and CDR2 is FQNEAQ in the germline V gene (reference sequence). CDR3 residues: CASSLEAGSSYEQYF. CDR3 nucleotides: TGTGCCAGCAGCTTAGAAGCAGGAAGCTCCTACGAGCAGTACTTC.

At least ten counts were recorded for this clonotype. V is TRBV28 and J is TRBJ1-5; no definite D call. V lost 5 bases and J lost 10, with 12 bases in between. This CDR3 has 12 amino acids. Germline V CDR1 and CDR2: MDHEN, SYDVKM. The CDR3 DNA sequence: TGTGCCAGCAGTACCCCGGCCGTCCCCCAGCATTTT. This codes for CASSTPAVPQHF.

The chain uses TRBV29-1 and TRBJ1-1; D unclear. Germline V gene sequence: CDR1 SQVTM, CDR2 ANQGSEA. There are 13 residues in the CDR3. The V end lost 4 bases, the J end lost 0 bases, and 9 bases lay between the germline ends. In DNA form, the CDR3 reads TGCAGCGTTGCACACCGCATGAACACTGAAGCTTTCTTT. Its protein product is CSVAHRMNTEAFF.

This clonotype has a count of ten or more. The chain carries TRBV18 and TRBJ1-3, with D unclear. Trimming shortened V by 3 bases and J by 0 bases, and 12 bases separated the two germline ends. Germline V gene sequence: CDR1 KGHSH, CDR2 LQKENI. This CDR3 contains 16 residues. CDR3 loop: CASSPLDADSGNTIYF. The CDR3 DNA follows: TGTGCCAGCTCACCTCTGGACGCCGACTCTGGAAACACCATATATTTT.

At least ten counts were recorded for this clonotype. This sequence joins TRBV4-2 and TRBJ2-5; no clear D. The germline gives CDR1 LGHNA, CDR2 YNFKEQ. This CDR3 is 14 amino acids long. Trimming took off 1 base at V and 4 bases at J, with 10 bases between the two ends. CDR3 bases: TGTGCCAGCAGCCAAGGAGGCCCCGCAGAGACCCAGTACTTC. Translation: CASSQGGPAETQYF.

This clonotype was observed many times. The chain employs TRBV7-2 and TRBJ1-2; the D gene is possibly TRBD1 (5 bases). Germline CDR1 is SGHTA and CDR2 is FQGNSA. The CDR3 loop spans 14 amino acids. Trimming took 7 bases from V and 8 from J, leaving 20 bases between them. Written as DNA, the CDR3 is TGTGCCAGCACCCAAGGACACTCCTGGGGCGGCTACACCTTC. This sequence encodes CASTQGHSWGGYTF.

In its sample, this clonotype was seen many times. The chain links TRBV4-1 to TRBJ2-2; D call uncertain. Germline assignment: CDR1 MGHRA and CDR2 YSYEKL. The V and J ends lost 0 bases and 7 bases respectively, with 9 bases between them. This CDR3 region has 14 residues. CDR3 amino acids: CASSQDVSHGELFF. Here the CDR3 DNA reads TGCGCCAGCAGCCAAGATGTGTCACACGGGGAGCTGTTTTTT.

This chain connects TRBV28 to TRBJ1-2; perhaps TRBD1 as D (5 bases). The CDR3 consists of 13 residues. Germline loops: CDR1 MDHEN, CDR2 SYDVKM. Trimming shortened V by 6 bases and J by 8 bases, and 16 bases separated the two germline ends. The CDR3 region has the DNA TGTGCCAGCAGGCTGGACACATCGAGGGGCTACACCTTC. It is translated as CASRLDTSRGYTF.

This clonotype was observed a handful of times. The rearrangement links TRBV6-1 to TRBJ2-7; tentatively, D is TRBD1 (5 bases). The CDR3 extends over 14 amino acids. The germline gives CDR1 MNHNS, CDR2 SASEGT. V was clipped by 3 bases and J by 3 bases, with 12 bases between them. The CDR3 nucleotides are TGTGCCAGCAGTGACACGGACACTAACTACGAGCAGTACTTC. Protein sequence: CASSDTDTNYEQYF.

This clonotype was detected once. This chain uses TRBV19 with TRBJ1-2; D might be TRBD1 (6 bases). This CDR3 contains 14 residues. CDR1 and CDR2 (germline): LNHDA, SQIVND (reference sequence). Trimming removed 5 bases at V and 7 bases at J, with 17 bases between. CDR3 nucleotide sequence: TGTGCCAGTAGTGACGACAGGAGAGGCGGTGGCTACACCTTC. Amino acids: CASSDDRRGGGYTF.